This T cell receptor beta chain was found in a study of blood T cell repertoires in COVID-19. Study-wide background: Sample material is recorded as cDNA or gDNA derived from T cells, B-cell-depleted T cells, or PBMCs.

J was trimmed by 5 bases and V by 0 bases; bases with no gene match: 12. CDR3 length: 17 amino acids. Germline-derived CDR1 and CDR2 are SGHNT and YENEEA. Some clones are missing from TCRdb's copy, which holds only in-frame ones; the method was immunoSEQ multiplex PCR. The table lists around 400,000 clones, roughly nine tenths of them singletons, with just over 0.85% in the top ten. Before they entered the study, exposed participants had met a COVID-19 case within 2 weeks. What was sequenced was PBMCs or T cells enriched from blood (not recorded which). This TCR came from a woman in her thirties or forties who had been exposed to COVID-19. The chain is built from TRBV11-3 and TRBJ1-2, with TRBD1 matching 7 bases. This CDR3 reads CASSLDLGGLPHYGYTF. CDR3 bases: TGTGCCAGCAGCTTAGATTTAGGGGGCCTTCCCCATTATGGCTACACCTTC.